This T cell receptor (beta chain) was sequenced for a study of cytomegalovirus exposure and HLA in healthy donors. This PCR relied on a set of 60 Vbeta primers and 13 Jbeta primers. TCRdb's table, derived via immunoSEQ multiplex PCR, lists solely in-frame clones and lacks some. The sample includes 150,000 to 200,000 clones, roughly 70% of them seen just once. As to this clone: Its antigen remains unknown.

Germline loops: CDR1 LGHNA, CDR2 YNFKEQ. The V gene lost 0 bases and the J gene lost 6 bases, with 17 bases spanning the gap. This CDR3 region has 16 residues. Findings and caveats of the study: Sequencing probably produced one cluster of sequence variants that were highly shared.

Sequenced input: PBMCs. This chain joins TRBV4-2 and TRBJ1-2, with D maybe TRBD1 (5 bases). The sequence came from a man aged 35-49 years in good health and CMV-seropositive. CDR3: CASSQDRGGRLDGYTF. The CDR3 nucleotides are TGTGCCAGCAGCCAAGATAGGGGAGGGAGGCTGGATGGCTACACCTTC.